This TCR beta chain was recovered during a study of cytomegalovirus exposure and HLA in healthy donors. Notes on the study in general: A later analysis appeared to link common viral pathogens to several of the most significant clusters. A later analysis showed HLA-associated TCR beta chains outstripping equally common others in clonal expansion.

The primer mix had 60 Vbeta and 13 Jbeta primers. Assay: immunoSEQ multiplex PCR; the TCRdb copy retains only in-frame clones and omits some. The data hold approximately 130,000 clones, with over 70% observed a single time. With respect to this clone: The antigen is not known.

The CDR3 runs 15 residues. J was trimmed by 10 bases and V by 2 bases; bases with no gene match: 9. Germline V gene lookup returns CDR1 SGHVS and CDR2 FQNEAQ. The sequencing input was PBMCs. The TCR comes from a woman aged 40 to 50 in good health and CMV-seronegative. The V gene is TRBV7-8, the J gene TRBJ2-1; 9 nucleotides match TRBD2. CDR3 sequence (DNA): TGTGCCAGCAGCTTAAATCCTAGCGGGAACGGCGAGCAGTTCTTC. Amino acid sequence: CASSLNPSGNGEQFF.